This record concerns one TCR beta chain sequence. It lacks a known antigen. No base qualities exist here, and no much larger clone lies one base off it. The data were obtained in a study of cytomegalovirus exposure and HLA in healthy donors (dated 2017 in TCRdb). Broadly, across the study: In an earlier analysis of 550 to 750 of the donors, 250 to 350 Gb of sequence data and 95 million to 130 million unique TCR beta sequences from 150 million to 200 million T cells were reported. Donor age, sex, ethnicity and CMV serostatus were collected together with the repertoire data. To decide whether each TCR beta V gene segment behaved as functional or pseudogenic, an earlier analysis of nearly 600 of the donors relied on high-throughput TCR beta sequencing. High-throughput TCR immunosequencing, statistical association of individual TCRs with disease status, and machine learning were combined to predict cytomegalovirus infection status. The later analysis used no new phenotypic data to find candidate immune exposures, relying instead on TCR beta sequences and their occurrence across donors. The number of typed donors differed by locus: about 629-630 for A, B, C, DRB1 and DQB1; 500 to 550 for DQA1; some 590 for DPA1; and roughly 470 for DPB1. Approximately 310 gigabases of sequencing data and around 88 million unique TCR sequences made up an early release that covered about 640 HLA-typed donors. A later genetic analysis took genome-wide SNP genotypes for 398 of the 666 donors and used that subset as a discovery cohort. Roughly 5 DR-DQ haplotypes were handled as single units for association and clustering because linkage in the cohort was strong. All discovery cohort repertoires had been generated on a single sequencing platform. Among about 400 genotyped donors of the cohort, an average of about 240,000 unique TCR beta nucleotide sequences was sequenced per donor, of which about 18% were non-productive. Using immunosequencing, the study profiled T cell repertoires from approximately 700 subjects and related those repertoires to cytomegalovirus serostatus. To study patterns of TCR occurrence, a later analysis re-analyzed previously published TCR beta repertoires from under 750 donors and added high-resolution HLA genotyping. A separate validation cohort of roughly 130 different subjects was used in addition to the roughly 620-subject first cohort. The genetic ancestry cluster associated with self-reported Caucasian donors included around four fifths of the roughly 390 genotyped donors. The aim of the study was to test whether cataloging public T cell receptors could identify signatures of past pathogen exposure. Both class I and class II loci were covered by HLA typing, at four-digit resolution. On the study overall, not on this receptor specifically: Correlated functional status among segregating V segments might be attributable to linkage disequilibrium, but an unknown experimental factor could not be ruled out. Most TCR sequences were observed very rarely across donors, whereas some public TCRs were present in many individuals. In this cohort, only TCR beta chains were sequenced, and detectable features were limited by the absence of alpha or paired-chain data. In a later analysis, most CMV-associated TCR beta chains were found to appear HLA-restricted, with HLA associations seemingly driven largely by CMV exposure. A later analysis reported that several top co-occurrence clusters appeared linked to parvovirus B19, influenza, CMV and Epstein-Barr virus. For the cohort, immune exposure information was limited to CMV serostatus. Three of the identified cytomegalovirus-associated TCR beta chains were confirmed in vitro to be specific for cytomegalovirus antigens. An earlier analysis of approximately 530 of the donors showed that most TCR beta V segments appeared in productive rearrangements either about 87% or about 30% of the time, which broadly matched IMGT annotations. A cluster of highly shared sequence variants was judged likely to represent a technical artifact of the sequencing pipeline. Assigning TCR associations to individual alleles was difficult when HLA alleles, especially DR and DQ, strongly co-occurred. In a later analysis, TCR association rates were found to vary across HLA loci, with the most associated TCRs seen for DRB1 alleles and the fewest for HLA-C alleles. The study gave a list of 150 to 200 TCR beta chains associated with cytomegalovirus. It was suggested by the authors that the approach could potentially be generalized to other disease states and immunological phenotypes. In a later genetic analysis, a missense DCLRE1C variant was associated with V-gene and J-gene trimming of TCR beta chains, and the association was replicated in an independent cohort. In a later analysis, 16,951 TCR beta sequences were associated with specific HLA alleles at a false discovery rate of 0.05. Compared with the approximately 600-donor mean, donors in an Asian-associated ancestry cluster had fewer N-insertions in productive TCRs, according to a later genetic analysis. The classifier was reported to diagnose cytomegalovirus status with high specificity and sensitivity in both the original cohort and the validation cohort. The earlier analysis of 587 of the donors excluded some 15 rarely observed V segments, including chromosome 9 orphons, because counts were too low. Presence/absence analyses assumed roughly uniform sequencing depth across donors, an assumption that may not hold. Because HLA typing was unavailable for some donors at each locus, only the typed subset was used in association tests. A further reported finding was that TCR beta sequences accurately predicted the HLA-A and HLA-B alleles for most subjects in the first cohort. Compared with equally common non-associated chains, HLA-associated TCR beta chains in a later analysis were more clonally expanded and had lower generation probabilities.

Library preparation used the immunoSEQ multiplex PCR assay. The multiplex PCR relied on a mix of 60 forward primers for TCR Vbeta segments and 13 reverse primers for TCR Jbeta segments. The CDR3 region of rearranged TCR beta genes was amplified from genomic DNA by a multiplex PCR assay. On the Illumina HiSeq System, the amplified TCR beta libraries were sequenced as 87-base-pair reads. In the paper's pipeline: Across the roughly 700 repertoires, a later analysis counted tens of millions of unique TCR beta chains, around 11 million of which were shared by at least two donors. A nearest-neighbor algorithm error-corrected the raw reads and collapsed the reads into unique sequences, merging closely related sequences to remove PCR and sequencing errors. Alignment of CDR3 sequences to IMGT reference sequences was used to assign V, D and J gene segments. For a sequence to be retained, at least a six-nucleotide match to both a V gene segment and a J gene segment was required. A rearrangement counted as productive if the CDR3 had no stop codons and remained in frame with V and J, and every other rearrangement counted as non-productive. CDR3 was defined according to IMGT convention as the region running from the second conserved V-encoded cysteine to the conserved J-encoded phenylalanine. The earlier analysis of a few hundred of the donors excluded any sequence lacking an unambiguous match to a single V gene segment. An earlier analysis of a few hundred of the donors called V segments functional above 56.7% productive rearrangements and segregating when the between-donor standard deviation exceeded 5%. To diagnose cytomegalovirus status from the catalog of TCR beta chain sequences, a statistical classification framework was built. In a later analysis, TCR nucleotide sequences were compared against IMGT/GENE-DB human TR gene sequences so that V and J genes could be assigned. In a later analysis, CDR3 sequences and most-parsimonious VDJ recombination scenarios were assigned using the TCRdist pipeline. In a later analysis, each TCR beta chain was defined by its CDR3 amino acid sequence together with its V-gene family, and reads without a unique V-gene family were excluded. In a later analysis, around 600 highly shared, low-generation-probability nucleotide sequences were removed to address suspected cross-contamination and a sequencing artifact. In a later analysis, a clonal expansion index for each public chain was calculated from normalized within-repertoire ranks of inferred template counts. Generation probabilities in a later analysis came from a VDJ recombination model fitted to out-of-frame rearrangements, and those results were checked against IGoR. In a later analysis, TCR-TCR, TCR-HLA and TCR-CMV co-occurrence was scored with hypergeometric tests, and a repertoire-size bias correction was applied to TCR pairs. In a later analysis, false discovery rates were estimated by permuting HLA or CMV assignments 20 times. In a later analysis, co-occurring TCRs were grouped using DBSCAN, with TCRdist sequence similarity added in when clustering inside HLA-allele-positive subsets. For co-occurrence clustering, repertoires with fewer than 30,000 or more than 120,000 public chains were excluded, along with five repertoires with anomalous nucleotide sharing. This is the immuneACCESS table as TCRdb keeps it, with only in-frame sequences that have V and J called. A part of the clones is gone; compared with another copy, unresolved V genes explain less than half, and the rest is unexplained. V, J and clone size are those of that table, while D and trimming were read from the DNA. The sample table records under 200,000 clones; nearly 80% of these occur just once. Approximately 3.1% of the sample lies in the top ten.

The cohort consisted of hundreds of healthy bone marrow donors. All cohort members were sampled while nominally healthy, although unrecorded immune exposures were likely present. The donor was CMV seronegative and was included in the group of approximately 350 seronegative cohort members. A peripheral blood sample was collected from each donor, and TCR beta sequencing was performed on peripheral blood mononuclear cells. Genomic DNA was extracted from the blood cell samples with the Qiagen DNeasy Blood Extraction Kit. This receptor was obtained from a woman in her thirties or forties in good health and CMV-seronegative. The sequenced sample was PBMCs.

CDR3 sequence: CASSLGSGQGPFF. The nucleotide sequence is TGTGCCAGCAGCTTAGGATCAGGACAGGGTCCGTTCTTC. The rearrangement combines TRBV13 with TRBJ2-1, with TRBD1 matching 8 junction bases. Spanning cysteine to phenylalanine, the CDR3 consists of 13 amino acids. Just the 39-base CDR3 DNA is kept, in frame starting at base 1. According to the germline V gene (reference sequence), CDR1 reads PRHDT and CDR2 reads FYEKMQ. The germline V and J ends show losses of 0 bases and 15 bases respectively, and no gene match explains 7 bases of the junction.